This T cell receptor beta chain was found in a study of blood T cell repertoires in COVID-19. The germline CDR1 and CDR2 sequences are SGHTA and FQGTGA. The CDR3 contains 14 residues. After removal of 1 base from V and 8 bases from J, the junction contained 7 bases not matched to a gene. Source study methods: Amplifying reference gene primers gave estimates of nucleated cell counts. Profiling relied on immunoSEQ multiplex PCR, and the TCRdb table lists in-frame clones only, not all of them. The V and J calls and clone size were taken over from that table, and D and trimming were inferred from the DNA. Of about 280,000 clones in the sample, 80% to 85% were seen once. Individuals aged about 18 to 90 years were recruited from 24 US areas.

The receptor comes from a man aged 40-49 years who had been exposed to COVID-19. The V gene is TRBV7-3, the J gene TRBJ1-2; 7 nucleotides align to TRBD1. Material for sequencing was PBMCs or T cells enriched from blood (not recorded which). The CDR3 is CASSLREGAEGYTF. For the CDR3, the DNA is TGTGCCAGCAGCTTAAGAGAGGGGGCGGAGGGCTACACCTTC.